A selection of T cell receptor beta chains follows, all from one sample in a study of shared clonotypes between healthy human individuals. The method was immunoSEQ multiplex PCR; TCRdb's version includes in-frame clones alone and lacks a portion of them. Altogether nearly 750,000 clones are present, roughly 72% being singletons, with the ten largest covering more than 1.5%. Sequenced: memory CD4+ T cells sorted from blood. These receptors were taken from a woman aged 25-40 years in good health. Both conserved end residues are part of each CDR3. Fields, in order: V gene, J gene, clone size, CDR3 protein. Only part of the rows carry a size: once, few, many, or a class if the clone is expanded.

>TRBV28|TRBJ2-5|once
CASRPRGGQETQYF
>TRBV7-9|TRBJ1-3|-
CASSLGEAVHTIYF
>TRBV5-4|TRBJ1-2|few
CASSLEGVGFRYTF
>TRBV11-3|TRBJ2-2|-
CASSLELTANTGELFF
>TRBV28|TRBJ2-5|-
CASIASGRRQETQYF
>TRBV5-8|TRBJ1-2|-
CASSFQQANYGYTF
>TRBV14|TRBJ2-7|once
CASSQGRTGLYEQYF
>TRBV23-1|TRBJ2-5|-
CASSQNYPGQETQYF
>TRBV11-2|TRBJ2-7|-
CASSLDTGDDEQYF
>TRBV14|TRBJ2-7|-
CASSPRTGTSEQYF
>TRBV30|TRBJ1-1|-
CAWNTGMGTEAFF
>TRBV7-2|TRBJ1-3|-
CASSLAGTGFSGNTIYF
>TRBV15|TRBJ2-7|once
CATSRGGTHEQYF
>TRBV6-6|TRBJ2-3|-
CASSYSGEGRADTQYF
>TRBV14|TRBJ2-1|-
CASSQGYYNEQFF
>TRBV28|TRBJ1-2|-
CASSLRNYGYTF
>TRBV27|TRBJ2-7|many
CASSLGQASDEQYF
>TRBV5-4|TRBJ1-1|-
CASSFEGFTEAFF
>TRBV14|TRBJ1-3|-
CASSQVQGASGNTIYF
>TRBV25-1|TRBJ2-7|-
CASSDLSYEQYF
>TRBV7-9|TRBJ2-3|-
CASLAGGSTDTQYF
>TRBV13|TRBJ2-5|-
CASSLRWGLETQYF
>TRBV19|TRBJ2-1|-
CASSIDVGGPGQFF
>TRBV7-2|TRBJ2-1|once
CASSLGLAGNNEQFF